This TCR beta chain was sequenced for a study of cytomegalovirus exposure and HLA in healthy donors. At the level of the study: As an earlier analysis found, 150 million to 200 million T cells yielded some 120 million unique TCR beta sequences. Among the 300 to 500 donors who were genotyped, 81% fell in the genetic ancestry cluster that is associated with self-reported Caucasian donors.

For this clone: Antigen unknown.

Study-wide findings and caveats: Most TCR sequences were seen very rarely across donors, but some public TCRs occurred in many. More clonal expansion characterized HLA-associated TCR beta chains than equally common others in a later analysis.

The primer mix had 60 Vbeta and 13 Jbeta primers. The data were produced by immunoSEQ multiplex PCR, yet TCRdb's version contains in-frame clones alone and is incomplete. The sample consists of 150,000 to 200,000 clones, about three quarters of them appearing once. CDR1 and CDR2 from the germline V gene are ENHRY and SYGVKD. The V and J ends lost 2 bases and 7 bases respectively, with 20 bases between them. The CDR3 consists of 16 residues. Sequenced: PBMCs. The TCR comes from a woman younger than 45 in good health and CMV-seropositive. This sequence joins TRBV10-3 and TRBJ1-2, with D possibly TRBD1 on 5 matching bases. CDR3 DNA sequence: TGTGCCATCAGTGAGGGGGGGACGTTCCAGGACCGTGGCTACACCTTC. This encodes CAISEGGTFQDRGYTF.